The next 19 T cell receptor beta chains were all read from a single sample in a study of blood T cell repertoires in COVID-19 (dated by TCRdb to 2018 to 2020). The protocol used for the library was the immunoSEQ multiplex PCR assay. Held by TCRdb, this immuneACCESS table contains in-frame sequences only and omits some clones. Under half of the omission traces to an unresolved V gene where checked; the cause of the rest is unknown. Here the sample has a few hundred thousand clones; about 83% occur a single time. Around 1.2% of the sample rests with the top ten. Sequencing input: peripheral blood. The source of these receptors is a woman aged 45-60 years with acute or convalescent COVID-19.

The CDR3 reads CAWAPRVEAFF. DNA of the CDR3: TGTGCCTGGGCCCCTCGGGTCGAAGCTTTCTTT. The chain is built from TRBV30 and TRBJ1-1; no reliable D call. Per germline, CDR1 GTSNPN and CDR2 SVGIG (reference sequence). The CDR3 is made up of 11 amino acids. Trimming shortened V by 5 bases and J by 8 bases, and 12 bases separated the two germline ends.

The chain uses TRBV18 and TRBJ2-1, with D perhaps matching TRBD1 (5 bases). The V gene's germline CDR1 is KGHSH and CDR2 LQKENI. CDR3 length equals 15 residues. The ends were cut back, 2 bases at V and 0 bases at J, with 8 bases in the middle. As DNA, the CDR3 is TGTGCCAGCTCACCAGGGGCAGGCTCCTACAATGAGCAGTTCTTC. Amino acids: CASSPGAGSYNEQFF.

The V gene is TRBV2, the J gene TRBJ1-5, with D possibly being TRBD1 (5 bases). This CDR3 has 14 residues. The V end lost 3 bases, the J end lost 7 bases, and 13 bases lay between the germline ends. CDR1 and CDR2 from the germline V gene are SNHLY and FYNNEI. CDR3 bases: TGTGCCAGCAGTGACGACTCCTCAGGGCAGCCCCAGCATTTT. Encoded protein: CASSDDSSGQPQHF.

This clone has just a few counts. The CDR3 is CASMGTVSSYNSPLHF. CDR3 sequence (DNA): TGTGCCAGTATGGGGACAGTTAGCTCCTATAATTCACCCCTCCACTTT. The chain employs TRBV19 and TRBJ1-6; 7 bases fit TRBD1. The ends lost 7 bases at V and 0 bases at J; junction bases unmatched: 6. Germline assignment: CDR1 LNHDA and CDR2 SQIVND (reference sequence). This CDR3 spans 16 amino acids.

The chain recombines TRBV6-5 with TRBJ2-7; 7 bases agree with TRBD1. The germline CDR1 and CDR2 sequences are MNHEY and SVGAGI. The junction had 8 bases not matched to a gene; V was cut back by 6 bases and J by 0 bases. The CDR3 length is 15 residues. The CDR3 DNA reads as TGTGCCAGCAGATCCGGGACAGCTAGCTCCTACGAGCAGTACTTC. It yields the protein CASRSGTASSYEQYF.

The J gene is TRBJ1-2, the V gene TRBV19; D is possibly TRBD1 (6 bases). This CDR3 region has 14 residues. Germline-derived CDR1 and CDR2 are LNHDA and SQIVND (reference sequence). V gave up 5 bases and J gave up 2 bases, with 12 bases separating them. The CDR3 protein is CASSSLTGNYGYTF. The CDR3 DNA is TGTGCCAGTAGTTCATTGACAGGAAACTATGGCTACACCTTC.

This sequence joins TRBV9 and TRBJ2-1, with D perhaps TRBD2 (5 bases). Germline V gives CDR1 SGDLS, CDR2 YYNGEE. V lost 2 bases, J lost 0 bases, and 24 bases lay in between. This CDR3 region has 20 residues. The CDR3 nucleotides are TGTGCCAGCAGCGTCAGAAGTCCGAGCGGCCCCGAGAACTCCTACAATGAGCAGTTCTTC. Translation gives CASSVRSPSGPENSYNEQFF.

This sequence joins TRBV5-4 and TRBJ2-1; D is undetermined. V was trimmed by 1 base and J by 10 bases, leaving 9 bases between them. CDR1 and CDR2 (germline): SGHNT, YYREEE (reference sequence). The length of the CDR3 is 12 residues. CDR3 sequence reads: CASSLPNLEQFF. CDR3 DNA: TGTGCCAGCAGCTTGCCCAATTTGGAGCAGTTCTTC.

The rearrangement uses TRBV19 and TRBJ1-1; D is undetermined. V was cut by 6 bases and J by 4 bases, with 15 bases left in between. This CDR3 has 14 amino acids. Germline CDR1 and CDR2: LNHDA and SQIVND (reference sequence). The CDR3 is CASSAREVSTEAFF. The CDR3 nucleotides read TGTGCCAGTAGCGCTCGGGAGGTCTCCACTGAAGCTTTCTTT.

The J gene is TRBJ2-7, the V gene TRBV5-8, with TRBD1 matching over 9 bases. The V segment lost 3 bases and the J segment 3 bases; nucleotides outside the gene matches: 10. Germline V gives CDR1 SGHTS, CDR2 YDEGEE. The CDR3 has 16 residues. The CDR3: CASSYGPRQGGYEQYV. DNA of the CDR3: TGTGCCAGCAGCTATGGGCCGCGACAGGGGGGCTACGAGCAGTACGTC.

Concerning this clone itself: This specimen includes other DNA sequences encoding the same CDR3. The CDR3 reads CASSSRQGNQPQHF. CDR3 DNA sequence: TGTGCCAGCAGCTCCCGACAGGGCAATCAGCCCCAGCATTTT. The chain has TRBV7-2 and TRBJ1-5; tentatively, D is TRBD1 (6 bases). Per the germline V gene, CDR1 is SGHTA and CDR2 is FQGNSA. The CDR3 totals 14 residues. V lost 4 bases to trimming and J lost 2 bases, with 9 bases between them. Drawing the rest from reference TRBV7-2 and TRBJ1-5, the complete variable domain is GAGVSQSPSNKVTEKGKDVELRCDPISGHTALYWYRQSLGQGLEFLIYFQGNSAPDKSGLPSDRFSAERTGGSVSTLTIQRTQQEDSAVYLCASSSRQGNQPQHFGDGTRLSIL.

The CDR3 nucleotides read TGTGCCAGCAGTGAAACTGGGTGGGGACAGGAGAGCTCCTACGAGCAGTACGTC. This translates into CASSETGWGQESSYEQYV. This chain links TRBV2 with TRBJ2-7; TRBD1 matches at 8 bases. The CDR3 contains 18 residues. CDR1 and CDR2 (germline): SNHLY, FYNNEI. The ends lost 2 bases at V and 0 bases at J; junction bases unmatched: 12.

The CDR3, as DNA: TGTGCCCGACAGGGGACGACTGGTGGGACCCAGTACTTC. Protein: CARQGTTGGTQYF. The chain joins TRBV28 to TRBJ2-5, with 8 positions matching TRBD1. Germline V gene lookup returns CDR1 MDHEN and CDR2 SYDVKM. The CDR3 length is 13 residues. V dropped 11 bases and J dropped 7; count of bases not matched to a gene: 12.

CDR3 residues: CASTLTAGITEAFF. DNA of the CDR3: TGTGCCAGCACACTTACCGCAGGGATCACTGAAGCTTTCTTT. This sequence joins TRBV27 and TRBJ1-1; D is perhaps TRBD1 (5 bases). Trimming removed 7 bases from V and 4 bases from J, with 16 bases in between. This CDR3 comprises 14 residues. CDR1 MNHEY and CDR2 SMNVEV come from the germline V gene (reference sequence).

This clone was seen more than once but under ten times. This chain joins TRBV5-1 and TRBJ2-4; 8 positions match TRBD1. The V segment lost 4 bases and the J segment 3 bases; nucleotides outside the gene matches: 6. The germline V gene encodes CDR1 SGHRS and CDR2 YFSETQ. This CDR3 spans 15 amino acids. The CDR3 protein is CASSQDRGGKNIQYF. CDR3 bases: TGCGCCAGCAGCCAAGACAGGGGAGGCAAAAACATTCAGTACTTC.

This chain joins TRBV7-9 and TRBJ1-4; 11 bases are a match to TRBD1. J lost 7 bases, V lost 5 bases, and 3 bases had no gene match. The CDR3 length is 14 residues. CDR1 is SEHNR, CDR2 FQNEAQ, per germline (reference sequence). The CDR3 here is CASSPGQGAEKLFF. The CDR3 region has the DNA TGTGCCAGCAGCCCCGGACAGGGGGCTGAAAAACTGTTTTTT.

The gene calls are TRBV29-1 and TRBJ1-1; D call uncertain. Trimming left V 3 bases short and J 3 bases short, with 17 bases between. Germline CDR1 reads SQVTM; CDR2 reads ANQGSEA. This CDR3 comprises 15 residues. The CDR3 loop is CSVEVLSLVDTEAFF. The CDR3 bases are TGCAGCGTTGAGGTTTTGAGTTTGGTTGACACTGAAGCTTTCTTT.

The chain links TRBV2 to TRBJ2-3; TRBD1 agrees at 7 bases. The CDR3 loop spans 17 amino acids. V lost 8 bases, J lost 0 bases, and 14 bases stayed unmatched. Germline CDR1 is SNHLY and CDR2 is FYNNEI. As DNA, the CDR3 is TGTGCCAGCTTGCAGACGGGACAGCGAACTAGCACAGATACGCAGTATTTT. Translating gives CASLQTGQRTSTDTQYF.

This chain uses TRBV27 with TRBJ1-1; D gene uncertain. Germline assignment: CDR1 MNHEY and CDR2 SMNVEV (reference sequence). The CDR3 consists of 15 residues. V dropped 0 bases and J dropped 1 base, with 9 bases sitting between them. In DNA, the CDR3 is TGTGCCAGCAGTTTATCGGGCAGGTCGAACACTGAAGCTTTCTTT. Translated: CASSLSGRSNTEAFF.